The clone carrying this TCR beta chain was counted only a few times. Its target is not known. In the PCR, 60 Vbeta and 13 Jbeta primers were used. Profiled with immunoSEQ multiplex PCR; TCRdb holds only in-frame clones, not every one. The data hold roughly 60,000 clones, with 60% to 80% observed a single time. Germline V gene lookup returns CDR1 SGHVS and CDR2 FNYEAQ. CDR3 size: 13 residues. Trimming at V came to 7 bases and at J to 9 bases, leaving 6 bases not matched to a gene. This record comes from a study of cytomegalovirus exposure and HLA in healthy donors. Points from the study as a whole: The availability of immune exposure information extended only to CMV serostatus. Many donors carried some public TCRs, although rarity characterized most TCR sequences.

Sequenced input: PBMCs. The origin of this receptor is a woman aged 40 to 50 in good health and CMV-seropositive. This chain connects TRBV7-6 to TRBJ2-1; 10 positions agree with TRBD2. The CDR3 protein is CASTTSGWGEQFF. DNA for the CDR3: TGTGCCAGCACGACTAGCGGGTGGGGTGAGCAGTTCTTC.